The subject of this entry is one T cell receptor beta chain. Its specificity is unknown. The data originate from a study of shared clonotypes between healthy human individuals. Study-wide context: Sampling drew on donors who were a couple of women and a few men aged 18 to 49. CD4 naive and memory got three plates each, CD8 naive two, CD8 memory one.

Study outcomes and limitations: In contrast to clonotypes shared by all four donors, non-shared clonotypes had lower generation probabilities.

The CDR3 runs 14 residues. CDR1 and CDR2 from the germline V gene are SGHRS and YFSETQ. Trimming stripped 0 bases from V and 6 bases from J, with 9 bases between. As defined, naive CD8 cells were CD45RO-negative and positively selected for CCR7, with terminally differentiated effector memory CD45RA+ cells excluded. Measured with immunoSEQ multiplex PCR; TCRdb has only the in-frame clones, and not every one. The sample has 660,000 or so clones; roughly 96% are singletons. The sequence came from a woman in her thirties in good health. The V and J genes are TRBV5-1 and TRBJ2-2; no definite D call. Sequenced material: naive CD8+ T cells sorted from blood. CDR3 amino acids: CASSLEITAGELFF. DNA of the CDR3: TGCGCCAGCAGCTTGGAAATAACGGCCGGGGAGCTGTTTTTT.